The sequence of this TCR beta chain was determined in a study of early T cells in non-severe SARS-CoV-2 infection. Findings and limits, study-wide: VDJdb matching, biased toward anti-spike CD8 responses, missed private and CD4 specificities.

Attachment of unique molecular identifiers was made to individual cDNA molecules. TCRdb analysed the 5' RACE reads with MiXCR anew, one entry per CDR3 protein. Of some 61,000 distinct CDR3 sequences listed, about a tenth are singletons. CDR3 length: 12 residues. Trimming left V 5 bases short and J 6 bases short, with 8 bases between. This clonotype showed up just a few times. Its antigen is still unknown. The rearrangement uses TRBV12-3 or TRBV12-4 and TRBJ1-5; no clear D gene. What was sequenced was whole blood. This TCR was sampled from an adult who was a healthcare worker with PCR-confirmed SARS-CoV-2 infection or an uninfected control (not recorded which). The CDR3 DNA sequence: TGTGCCAGCAGTGAGACAATTCAGCCCCAGCATTTT. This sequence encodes CASSETIQPQHF.